Below are 8 T cell receptor beta chains sequenced from a single sample in a study of shared T cell receptors in the human thymus. Profiling relied on immunoSEQ multiplex PCR, and the TCRdb table lists in-frame clones only, not all of them. The table lists about 540,000 clones, roughly 74% of them singletons, with 0.013% in the top ten. The same data also contributed to another study, on human thymus T cells.

Input material: thymocytes. The receptors derive from a boy less than two years old with a congenital heart defect.

The chain uses TRBV29-1 and TRBJ2-5, with 9 positions matching TRBD1. Germline lookup yields CDR1 SQVTM and CDR2 ANQGSEA. V dropped 4 bases and J dropped 3; count of bases not matched to a gene: 0. The CDR3 totals 12 residues. CDR3 nucleotide sequence: TGCAGCGTTGGACAGGGGGAAGAGACCCAGTACTTC. Translating gives CSVGQGEETQYF. The variable domain in full, with the rest retrieved from reference TRBV29-1 and TRBJ2-5, is SAVISQKPSRDICQRGTSLTIQCQVDSQVTMMFWYRQQPGQSLTLIATANQGSEATYESGFVIDKFPISRPNLTFSTLTVSNMSPEDSSIYLCSVGQGEETQYFGPGTRLLVL.

This clone was seen only once. The gene calls are TRBV15 and TRBJ2-7; TRBD2 is a possible D gene (5 bases). The CDR3 runs to 14 residues. Trimming shortened V by 5 bases and J by 4 bases, and 15 bases separated the two germline ends. The V gene's germline CDR1 is LNHNV and CDR2 YYDKDF (reference sequence). CDR3 amino acids: CATSPLRGRYEQYF. CDR3 DNA sequence: TGTGCCACCAGCCCCCTCCGGGGTAGATACGAGCAGTACTTC.

The table lists this clone with a few counts. The V gene is TRBV10-2, the J gene TRBJ2-7; D remains unclear. V gave up 2 bases and J gave up 0 bases, with 5 bases separating them. Germline-derived CDR1 and CDR2 are WSHSY and SAAADI. The CDR3 loop spans 13 amino acids. The CDR3 region is CASSEEDSYEQYF. In DNA, the CDR3 is TGCGCCAGCAGTGAGGAGGACTCCTACGAGCAGTACTTC.

J is TRBJ1-5 and V is TRBV28; tentative D call: TRBD1 (6 bases). CDR1 is MDHEN and CDR2 is SYDVKM in the germline V gene. V was clipped by 6 bases and J by 2 bases, with 20 bases between them. The CDR3 is 17 amino acids. This CDR3 reads CASRLSQGRRGNQPQHF. The CDR3 DNA follows: TGTGCCAGCAGACTCAGCCAGGGGCGAAGAGGCAATCAGCCCCAGCATTTT.

This clone showed up just a few times. The chain uses TRBV14 and TRBJ2-1; D uncertain. CDR3 length: 17 residues. Germline V gene sequence: CDR1 SGHDN, CDR2 FVKESK. V shed 0 bases and J shed 0 bases, with 12 bases lying between them. The CDR3, as DNA: TGTGCCAGCAGCCAAGATCCGCCCCGGAGCTCCTACAATGAGCAGTTCTTC. Translating gives CASSQDPPRSSYNEQFF.

This clone occurred a few times. This chain connects TRBV4-3 to TRBJ2-1; 9 nucleotides align to TRBD2. This CDR3 is built from 15 residues. CDR1 is LGHNA and CDR2 is YSLEER in the germline V gene. The ends lost 4 bases at V and 5 bases at J; junction bases unmatched: 6. This CDR3 reads CASSLLSGRNNEQFF. In nucleotides, the CDR3 is TGCGCCAGCAGCCTTCTTAGCGGGAGAAACAATGAGCAGTTCTTC.

The chain uses TRBV5-1 and TRBJ2-3; no firm D call. Looked up from germline, CDR1 is SGHRS and CDR2 is YFSETQ. The CDR3 runs 14 residues. V was shortened by 3 bases and J by 1 base, with 9 bases between the two germline ends. The CDR3 region is CASSSGERTDTQYF. CDR3 coding DNA: TGCGCCAGCAGCTCGGGTGAGCGCACAGATACGCAGTATTTT.

The genes are TRBV5-5 and TRBJ1-5; D is unclear. This CDR3 spans 14 amino acids. The germline V gene has CDR1 SGHKS and CDR2 YYEKEE (reference sequence). V was pared by 1 base and J by 4 bases, with 9 bases between. The CDR3 loop is CASSLCDLNQPQHF. CDR3 bases: TGTGCCAGCAGCTTGTGTGACTTAAATCAGCCCCAGCATTTT. Full variable domain (rest looked up from reference TRBV5-5 and TRBJ1-5): DAGVTQSPTHLIKTRGQQVTLRCSPISGHKSVSWYQQVLGQGPQFIFQYYEKEERGRGNFPDRFSARQFPNYSSELNVNALLLGDSALYLCASSLCDLNQPQHFGDGTRLSIL.